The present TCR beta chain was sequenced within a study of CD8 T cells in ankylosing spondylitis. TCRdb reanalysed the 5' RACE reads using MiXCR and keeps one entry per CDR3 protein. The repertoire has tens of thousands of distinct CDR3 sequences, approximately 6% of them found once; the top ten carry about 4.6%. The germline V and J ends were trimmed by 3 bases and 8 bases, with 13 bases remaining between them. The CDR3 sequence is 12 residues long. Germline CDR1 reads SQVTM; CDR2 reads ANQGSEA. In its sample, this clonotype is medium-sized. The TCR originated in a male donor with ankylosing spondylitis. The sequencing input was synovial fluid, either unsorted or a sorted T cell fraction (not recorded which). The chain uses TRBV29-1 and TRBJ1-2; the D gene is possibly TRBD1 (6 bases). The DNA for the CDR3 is TGCAGCGTTGATCACAGGGCGGGCGGCTACACCTTC. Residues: CSVDHRAGGYTF.